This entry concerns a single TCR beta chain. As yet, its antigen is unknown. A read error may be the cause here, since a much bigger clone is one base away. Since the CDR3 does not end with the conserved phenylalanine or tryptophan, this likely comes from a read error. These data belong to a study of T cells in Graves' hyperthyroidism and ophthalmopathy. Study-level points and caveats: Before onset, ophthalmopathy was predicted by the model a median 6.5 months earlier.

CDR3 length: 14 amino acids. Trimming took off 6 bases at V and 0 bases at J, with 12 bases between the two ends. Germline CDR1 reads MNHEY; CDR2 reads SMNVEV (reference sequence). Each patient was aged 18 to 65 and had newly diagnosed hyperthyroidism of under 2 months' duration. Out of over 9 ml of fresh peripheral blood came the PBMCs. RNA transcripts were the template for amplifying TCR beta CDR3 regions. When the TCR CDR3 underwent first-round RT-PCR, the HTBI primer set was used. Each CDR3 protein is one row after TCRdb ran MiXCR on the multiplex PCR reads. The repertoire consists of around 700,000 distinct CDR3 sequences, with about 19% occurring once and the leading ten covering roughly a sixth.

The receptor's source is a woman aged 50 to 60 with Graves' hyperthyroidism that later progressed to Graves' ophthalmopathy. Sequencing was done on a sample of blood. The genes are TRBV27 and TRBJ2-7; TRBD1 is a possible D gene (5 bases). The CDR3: CASRPSGFSYEQYS. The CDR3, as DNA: TGTGCCAGCAGACCCTCAGGGTTCTCCTACGAGCAGTACTCC.